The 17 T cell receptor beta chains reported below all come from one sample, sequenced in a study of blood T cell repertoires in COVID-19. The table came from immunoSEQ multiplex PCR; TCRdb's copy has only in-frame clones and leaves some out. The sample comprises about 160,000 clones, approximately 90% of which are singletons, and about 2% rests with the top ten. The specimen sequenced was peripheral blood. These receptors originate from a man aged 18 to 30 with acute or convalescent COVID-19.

CDR3 amino acids: CASTRDILNYGYTF. The CDR3 region has the DNA TGTGCCAGCACCCGGGACATTTTGAACTATGGCTACACCTTC. The chain combines TRBV6-5 with TRBJ1-2; D is possibly TRBD1 (6 bases). The CDR3 has 14 residues. Germline lookup yields CDR1 MNHEY and CDR2 SVGAGI. Trimming removed 7 bases from V and 2 bases from J, with 14 bases in between.

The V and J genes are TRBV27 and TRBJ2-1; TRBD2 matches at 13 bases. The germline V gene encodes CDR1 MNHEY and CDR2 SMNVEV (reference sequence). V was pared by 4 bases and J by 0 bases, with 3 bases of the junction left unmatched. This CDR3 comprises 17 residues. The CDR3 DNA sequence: TGTGCCAGCAGTTCCTGGACTAGCGGGAGCTCCTACAATGAGCAGTTCTTC. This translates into CASSSWTSGSSYNEQFF.

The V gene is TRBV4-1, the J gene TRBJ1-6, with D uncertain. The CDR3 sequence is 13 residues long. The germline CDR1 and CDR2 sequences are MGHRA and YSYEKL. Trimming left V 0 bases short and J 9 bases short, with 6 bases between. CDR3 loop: CASSQDQFSPLHF. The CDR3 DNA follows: TGCGCCAGCAGCCAAGATCAGTTTTCACCCCTCCACTTT.

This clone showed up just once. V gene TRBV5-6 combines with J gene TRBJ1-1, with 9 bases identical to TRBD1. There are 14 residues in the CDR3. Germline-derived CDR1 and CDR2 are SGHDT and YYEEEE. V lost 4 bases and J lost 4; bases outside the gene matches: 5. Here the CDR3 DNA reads TGTGCCAGCAGCGCCCTGACAGGGGGCACTGAAGCTTTCTTT. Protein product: CASSALTGGTEAFF. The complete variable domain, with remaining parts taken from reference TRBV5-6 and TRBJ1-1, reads DAGVTQSPTHLIKTRGQQVTLRCSPKSGHDTVSWYQQALGQGPQFIFQYYEEEERQRGNFPDRFSGHQFPNYSSELNVNALLLGDSALYLCASSALTGGTEAFFGQGTRLTVV.

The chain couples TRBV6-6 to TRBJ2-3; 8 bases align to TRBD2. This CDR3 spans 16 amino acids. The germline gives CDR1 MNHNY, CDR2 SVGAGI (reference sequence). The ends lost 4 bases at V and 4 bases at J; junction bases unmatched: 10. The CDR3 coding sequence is TGTGCCAGCAGTTTCCTTCGGGGGGGCGCGTCAGATACGCAGTATTTT. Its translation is CASSFLRGGASDTQYF.

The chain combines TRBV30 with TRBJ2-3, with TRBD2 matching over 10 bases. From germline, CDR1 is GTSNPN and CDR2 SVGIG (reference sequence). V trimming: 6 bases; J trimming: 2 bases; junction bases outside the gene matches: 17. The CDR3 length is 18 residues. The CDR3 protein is CACTSLAGVPLPTDTQYF. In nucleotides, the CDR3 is TGTGCCTGCACGTCTCTAGCGGGAGTGCCCCTTCCCACAGATACGCAGTATTTT.

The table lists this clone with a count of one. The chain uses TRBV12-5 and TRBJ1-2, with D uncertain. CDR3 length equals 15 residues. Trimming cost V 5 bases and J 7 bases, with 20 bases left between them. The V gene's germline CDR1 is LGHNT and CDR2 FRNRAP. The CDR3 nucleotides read TGTGCTAGTGGTCCCAACGGGGATGCGGTGGGTGGCTACACCTTC. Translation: CASGPNGDAVGGYTF.

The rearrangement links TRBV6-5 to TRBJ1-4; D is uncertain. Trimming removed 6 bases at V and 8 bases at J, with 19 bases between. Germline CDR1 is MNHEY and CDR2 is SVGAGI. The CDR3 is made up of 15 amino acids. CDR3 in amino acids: CASSLNSLVPEKLFF. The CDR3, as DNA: TGTGCCAGCAGCCTGAATAGTCTGGTGCCCGAAAAACTGTTTTTT.

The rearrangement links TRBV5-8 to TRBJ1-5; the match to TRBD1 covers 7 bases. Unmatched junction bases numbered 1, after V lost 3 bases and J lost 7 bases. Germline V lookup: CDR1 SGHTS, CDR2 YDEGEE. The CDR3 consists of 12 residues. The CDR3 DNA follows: TGTGCCAGCAGCTGGACAGGCCAGCCCCAGCATTTT. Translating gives CASSWTGQPQHF. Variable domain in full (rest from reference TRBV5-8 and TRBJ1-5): EAGVTQSPTHLIKTRGQQATLRCSPISGHTSVYWYQQALGLGLQFLLWYDEGEERNRGNFPPRFSGRQFPNYSSELNVNALELEDSALYLCASSWTGQPQHFGDGTRLSIL.

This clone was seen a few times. The CDR3 spells CASSQSPGRMNTEAFF. CDR3 nucleotides: TGTGCCAGCAGCCAATCCCCTGGGAGGATGAACACTGAAGCTTTCTTT. J is TRBJ1-1 and V is TRBV16; D gene uncertain. Trimming cost V 0 bases and J 0 bases, with 11 bases left between them. CDR3 length: 16 residues. Looked up from germline, CDR1 is KGHSY and CDR2 is FQNENV.

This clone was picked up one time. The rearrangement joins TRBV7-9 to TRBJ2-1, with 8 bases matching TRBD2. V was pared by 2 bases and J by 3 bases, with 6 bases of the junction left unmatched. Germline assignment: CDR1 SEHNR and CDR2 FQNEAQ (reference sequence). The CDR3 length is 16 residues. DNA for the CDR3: TGTGCCAGCAGCTTATATTCCGGGAGGGACTACAATGAGCAGTTCTTC. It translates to CASSLYSGRDYNEQFF.

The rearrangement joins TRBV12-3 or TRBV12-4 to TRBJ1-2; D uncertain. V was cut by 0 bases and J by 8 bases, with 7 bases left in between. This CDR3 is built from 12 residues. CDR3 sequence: CASSLALGGYTF. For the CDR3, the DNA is TGTGCCAGCAGTTTAGCTCTGGGCGGCTACACCTTC.

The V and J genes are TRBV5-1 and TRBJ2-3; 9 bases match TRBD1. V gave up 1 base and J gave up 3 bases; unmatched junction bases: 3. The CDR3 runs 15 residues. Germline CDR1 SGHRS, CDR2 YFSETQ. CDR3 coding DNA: TGCGCCAGCAGCTTGACAGGGGGCGGGACAGATACGCAGTATTTT. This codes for CASSLTGGGTDTQYF.

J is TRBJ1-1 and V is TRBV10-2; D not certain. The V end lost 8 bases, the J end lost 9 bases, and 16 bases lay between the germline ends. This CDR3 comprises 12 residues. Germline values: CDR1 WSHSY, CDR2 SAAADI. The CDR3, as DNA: TGCGCCAGCTCGGCAGGCTTTGATAAAGCTTTCTTT. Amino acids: CASSAGFDKAFF.

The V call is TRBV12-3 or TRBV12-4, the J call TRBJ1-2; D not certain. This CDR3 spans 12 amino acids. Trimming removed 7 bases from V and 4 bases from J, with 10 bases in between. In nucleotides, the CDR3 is TGTGCCAGCACCTCCGGGAGCTATGGCTACACCTTC. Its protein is CASTSGSYGYTF.

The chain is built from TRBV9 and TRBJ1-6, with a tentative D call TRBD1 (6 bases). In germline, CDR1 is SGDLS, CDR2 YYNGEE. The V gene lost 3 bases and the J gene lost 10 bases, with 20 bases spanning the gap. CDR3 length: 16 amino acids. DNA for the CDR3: TGTGCCAGCAGCGCGGGAGGAGGGGGTACCCCATCACCCCTCCACTTT. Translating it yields CASSAGGGGTPSPLHF.

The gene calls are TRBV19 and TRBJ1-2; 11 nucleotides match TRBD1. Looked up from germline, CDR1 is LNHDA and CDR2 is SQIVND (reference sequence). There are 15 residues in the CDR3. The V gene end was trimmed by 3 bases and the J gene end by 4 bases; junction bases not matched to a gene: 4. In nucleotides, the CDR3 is TGTGCCAGTAGTATCACCGGACAGGGGGCCTATGGCTACACCTTC. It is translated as CASSITGQGAYGYTF.